The rows below give T cell receptor beta chains drawn from one sample of a study of cytomegalovirus exposure and HLA in healthy donors. The repertoire was sequenced with immunoSEQ multiplex PCR; TCRdb's copy has only in-frame clones and lacks some. Of 150,000 or so clones detected, under 85% appear once; the ten largest clones hold about 4%. The specimen was PBMCs. Receptors originate from a man in his fifties or sixties in good health and CMV-seropositive. Each CDR3 is given with its conserved first and last residue. Fields, in order: V gene, D gene, clone size, J gene, CDR3 DNA, CDR3 protein. The D gene is left open where the match is weak. Rows give clone size only sometimes, using once, few, many, or a class for an expanded clone.

V gene: TRBV7-8; D gene: -; clone size: -; J gene: TRBJ2-7; CDR3 DNA: TGTGCCAGCAGCTTCCAGGACAGCTACGAGCAGTACTTC; CDR3 protein: CASSFQDSYEQYF
V gene: TRBV11-3; D gene: -; clone size: -; J gene: TRBJ2-1; CDR3 DNA: TGTGCCAGCAGCGTATCACCAGGACTCTACAATGAGCAGTTCTTC; CDR3 protein: CASSVSPGLYNEQFF
V gene: TRBV30; D gene: -; clone size: -; J gene: TRBJ1-1; CDR3 DNA: TGTGCCTGGAGTATCGGAGGCCTGAACACTGAAGCTTTCTTT; CDR3 protein: CAWSIGGLNTEAFF
V gene: TRBV5-1; D gene: TRBD2; clone size: few; J gene: TRBJ2-2; CDR3 DNA: TGCGCCAGCAGCCTCGGGACTAGCGGTAACACCGGGGAGCTGTTTTTT; CDR3 protein: CASSLGTSGNTGELFF
V gene: TRBV28; D gene: -; clone size: -; J gene: TRBJ1-5; CDR3 DNA: TGTGCCAGCAGTTTACCCTGGCAGGGAAGCAATCAGCCCCAGCATTTT; CDR3 protein: CASSLPWQGSNQPQHF
V gene: TRBV11-1; D gene: -; clone size: -; J gene: TRBJ2-1; CDR3 DNA: TGTGCCAGCAGTCCAACGACGGGTCTGACGCAGTTCTTC; CDR3 protein: CASSPTTGLTQFF
V gene: TRBV29-1; D gene: TRBD1; clone size: -; J gene: TRBJ1-2; CDR3 DNA: TGCAGCGTTGCTCTCGGGACAGCCGCGAACTATGGCTACACCTTC; CDR3 protein: CSVALGTAANYGYTF
V gene: TRBV2; D gene: -; clone size: -; J gene: TRBJ2-1; CDR3 DNA: TGTGCCAGCAGTGGGGGCCCGAGCTCCTACAATGAGCAGTTCTTC; CDR3 protein: CASSGGPSSYNEQFF
V gene: TRBV4-1; D gene: -; clone size: -; J gene: TRBJ1-5; CDR3 DNA: TGCGCCAGCAGCCAGAGAAGGGGACAGCCCCAGCATTTT; CDR3 protein: CASSQRRGQPQHF
V gene: TRBV5-6; D gene: -; clone size: -; J gene: TRBJ2-2; CDR3 DNA: TGTGCCAGCAGCTTGGGTAGCGGCCTGAACACCGGGGAGCTGTTTTTT; CDR3 protein: CASSLGSGLNTGELFF
V gene: TRBV5-1; D gene: -; clone size: -; J gene: TRBJ1-1; CDR3 DNA: TGCGCCAGCAGCTTGGGGGGCGGGAACACTGAAGCTTTCTTT; CDR3 protein: CASSLGGGNTEAFF
V gene: TRBV7-6; D gene: TRBD1; clone size: -; J gene: TRBJ2-4; CDR3 DNA: TGTGCCAGCAGCTACAGGGGGCCTTCTAAAAACATTCAGTACTTC; CDR3 protein: CASSYRGPSKNIQYF
V gene: TRBV7-2; D gene: -; clone size: few; J gene: TRBJ2-2; CDR3 DNA: TGTGCCAGCAGCCACTACACCGGGGAGCTGTTTTTT; CDR3 protein: CASSHYTGELFF
V gene: TRBV25-1; D gene: -; clone size: -; J gene: TRBJ1-2; CDR3 DNA: TGTGCCAGCAGTGAATCGGGGGGGCGGGAGAACTATGGCTACACCTTC; CDR3 protein: CASSESGGRENYGYTF
V gene: TRBV5-1; D gene: TRBD2; clone size: once; J gene: TRBJ2-1; CDR3 DNA: TGCGCCAGCAGCTCACTCCCTACCGGACTAGCGGAGGGGGGTGAGCAGTTCTTC; CDR3 protein: CASSSLPTGLAEGGEQFF
V gene: TRBV6-1; D gene: TRBD2; clone size: -; J gene: TRBJ2-5; CDR3 DNA: TGTGCCAGCAGTGCCCTAGCGGAGGATCCTCAAGAGACCCAGTACTTC; CDR3 protein: CASSALAEDPQETQYF
V gene: TRBV28; D gene: TRBD1; clone size: -; J gene: TRBJ2-2; CDR3 DNA: TGTGCCAGCAGTTCCCTGACAGGGGGGAACACCGGGGAGCTGTTTTTT; CDR3 protein: CASSSLTGGNTGELFF
V gene: TRBV28; D gene: -; clone size: -; J gene: TRBJ1-5; CDR3 DNA: TGTGCCAGCAGTCTTCACGAGCTAGCTAATCAGCCCCAGCATTTT; CDR3 protein: CASSLHELANQPQHF
V gene: TRBV7-6; D gene: TRBD2; clone size: -; J gene: TRBJ2-5; CDR3 DNA: TGTGCCAGCAGCTTAGTGGGGGGGGATGAGACCCAGTACTTC; CDR3 protein: CASSLVGGDETQYF
V gene: TRBV4-1; D gene: -; clone size: -; J gene: TRBJ2-2; CDR3 DNA: TGCGCCAGCAGCCAAGAAAGCATGGTGACCGGGGAGCTGTTTTTT; CDR3 protein: CASSQESMVTGELFF
V gene: TRBV6-1; D gene: -; clone size: few; J gene: TRBJ1-1; CDR3 DNA: TGTGCCAGCAGTGAAGCCCGGGGTTACACTGAAGCTTTCTTT; CDR3 protein: CASSEARGYTEAFF
V gene: TRBV19; D gene: TRBD1; clone size: -; J gene: TRBJ2-7; CDR3 DNA: TGTGCCAGTAGTTCGGGGACAGGGGCCGAGCAGTACTTC; CDR3 protein: CASSSGTGAEQYF
V gene: TRBV19; D gene: TRBD2; clone size: -; J gene: TRBJ2-7; CDR3 DNA: TGTGCCAGTAGTCCGGGACTATGGGAGTACGAGCAGTACTTC; CDR3 protein: CASSPGLWEYEQYF
V gene: TRBV15; D gene: TRBD2; clone size: -; J gene: TRBJ2-1; CDR3 DNA: TGTGCCACCAGCAGACCTGGGACTAGCTGGGCGAATGAGCAGTTCTTC; CDR3 protein: CATSRPGTSWANEQFF
V gene: TRBV2; D gene: -; clone size: -; J gene: TRBJ2-2; CDR3 DNA: TGTGCCAGCAAGAGGACATTGAACACCGGGGAGCTGTTTTTT; CDR3 protein: CASKRTLNTGELFF
V gene: TRBV10-3; D gene: TRBD1; clone size: -; J gene: TRBJ2-7; CDR3 DNA: TGTGCCATCACCGAGACAGGGAGAAGGTACGAGCAGTACTTC; CDR3 protein: CAITETGRRYEQYF